This TCR beta chain was identified in a study of OX40 agonist ivuxolimab in advanced cancers. Generated by immunoSEQ multiplex PCR, the TCRdb table keeps only in-frame clones and is missing some. Here the sample spans about 64,000 clones, approximately 78% being singletons. As to this clone: Its cognate antigen is unknown.

The length of the CDR3 is 12 residues. Germline V gene lookup returns CDR1 SQVTM and CDR2 ANQGSEA. Trimming cost V 2 bases and J 8 bases, with 12 bases left between them. Study-wide findings and caveats: Dosing at 0.1 to 3.0 mg/kg was accompanied by clonal expansion of CD4+ and CD8+ blood T cells by week 6.

The clonotype originates from an adult with an advanced solid tumor such as melanoma, head and neck, liver or kidney cancer. This specimen consisted of CD4+ or CD8+ T cells sorted from blood, obtained in a trial of the OX40 agonist ivuxolimab. The chain recombines TRBV29-1 with TRBJ1-1; tentative D call: TRBD1 (6 bases). CDR3 residues: CSVEWQGKEAFF. DNA of the CDR3: TGCAGCGTTGAATGGCAGGGGAAGGAAGCTTTCTTT.